This T cell receptor (beta chain) was recorded in a study of T cell repertoires in cytomegalovirus infection. TCRdb reprocessed the reads with MiXCR, giving one entry per CDR3 protein. The table has a few hundred thousand distinct CDR3 sequences, about 30% seen once. The germline V gene has CDR1 DFQATT and CDR2 SNEGSKA (reference sequence). CDR3 length: 15 amino acids. The ends were cut back, 0 bases at V and 2 bases at J, with 14 bases in the middle. The rearrangement links TRBV20-1 to TRBJ2-7; D assignment may be TRBD1 or TRBD2 (5 bases each). The sample comprised PBMCs. The clonotype was recovered from a human donor in good health (CMV status not recorded). Some clones in this sample may be carry-over from other donors' samples. CDR3 DNA sequence: TGCAGTGCTAGAGAATCCGGGACCTCTCCCTACGAGCAGTACTTC. It encodes CSARESGTSPYEQYF.